The subject of this entry is one TCR beta chain. Its antigen is not known. Looked up from germline, CDR1 is MNHEY and CDR2 is SMNVEV (reference sequence). V shed 3 bases and J shed 8 bases, with 8 bases lying between them. The CDR3 is 11 amino acids. The entry originates in a study of blood T cells in healthy people across ages. For the second PCR, which ran for about 6 to 11 cycles, a sample-barcoded 5' primer and a J-beta primer mix were used. TCRdb reprocessed the 5' RACE reads via MiXCR and lists one record per CDR3 protein. The data show 700,000 or so distinct CDR3 sequences, 20% to 25% seen once. Overall study findings and caveats: One million T cells yielded diversity estimates that were considered underestimates.

This TCR was sampled from a man between 65 and 80 years old in good health. The sample comprised blood. The chain links TRBV27 to TRBJ2-7, with D perhaps TRBD1 (6 bases). For the CDR3, the DNA is TGTGCCAGCAGTTTTGGACAGAAGCAGTACTTC. Its protein product is CASSFGQKQYF.